This T cell receptor (beta chain) was sequenced in a study of cytomegalovirus exposure and HLA in healthy donors. Study-wide points: Sequencing artifact likely explains a cluster of highly shared sequence variants. Both high specificity and high sensitivity reportedly marked the classifier's diagnosis of cytomegalovirus status. Researchers reported in a later analysis that a missense DCLRE1C variant was tied to TCR beta V- and J-gene trimming.

With regard to this clone: Its target is unknown.

PCR amplification relied on 60 Vbeta primers (plus 13 Jbeta primers). Clones were sequenced by immunoSEQ multiplex PCR, and TCRdb holds only the in-frame ones, with some missing. The data show 150,000 or so clones, under 85% seen once. Germline values: CDR1 SGHRS, CDR2 YFSETQ. Trimming removed 4 bases at V and 7 bases at J, with 12 bases between. The CDR3 has 13 residues. V is TRBV5-1 and J is TRBJ1-5; D call uncertain. This receptor was identified in a human donor in good health. The sequencing sample was made of PBMCs. CDR3 protein: CASSLGPRQPQHF. For the CDR3, the DNA is TGCGCCAGCAGCCTGGGCCCTCGGCAGCCCCAGCATTTT.